The clone carrying this T cell receptor beta chain was recorded many times. This record comes from a study of T cells in Graves' hyperthyroidism and ophthalmopathy. Amplified TCR beta CDR3 regions derived from RNA transcripts. The TCR CDR3 first-round RT-PCR relied on the HTBI primer set. One entry per CDR3 protein, called by TCRdb with MiXCR from the multiplex PCR reads. This sample has around 300,000 distinct CDR3 sequences, with about 15% found just once. The CDR3 consists of 17 residues. The V gene lost 6 bases and the J gene lost 1 base, with 22 bases spanning the gap. CDR1 is MDHEN and CDR2 is SYDVKM in the germline V gene.

The sequenced sample was blood. This clonotype was obtained from a woman between 45 and 60 years old with Graves' hyperthyroidism that later progressed to Graves' ophthalmopathy. The genes are TRBV28 and TRBJ2-7; perhaps TRBD1 as D (7 bases). CDR3 sequence reads: CASRTAGTGDGSYEQYF. In DNA, the CDR3 is TGTGCCAGCAGGACCGCGGGAACAGGGGATGGTTCCTACGAGCAGTACTTC.